The rows below give T cell receptor beta chains drawn from one sample of a study of cytomegalovirus exposure and HLA in healthy donors. Sequenced by immunoSEQ multiplex PCR; TCRdb stores in-frame clones only, minus some. This sample has tens of thousands of clones, with 60% to 80% found just once. The sample comprised PBMCs. All receptors come from a woman aged 25 to 39 in good health and CMV-seronegative. CDR3s include the opening cysteine and the closing phenylalanine or tryptophan. A D gene is named only where the DNA matches it firmly. A clone size is listed for some rows: how often the clone was seen (once, few, many), or a class if it is expanded.

V gene: TRBV6-5
D gene: -
clone size: few
J gene: TRBJ2-7
CDR3 DNA: TGTGCCAGCAGTTACGGGACTGTCTACGAGCAGTACTTC
CDR3 protein: CASSYGTVYEQYF

V gene: TRBV18
D gene: -
clone size: -
J gene: TRBJ1-1
CDR3 DNA: TGTGCCAGCTCACCGGAAGGGGCGAAGACTGAAGCTTTCTTT
CDR3 protein: CASSPEGAKTEAFF

V gene: TRBV5-4
D gene: TRBD1
clone size: -
J gene: TRBJ2-7
CDR3 DNA: TGTGCCAGCAGCCAACAGGGGGACTACGAGCAGTACTTC
CDR3 protein: CASSQQGDYEQYF

V gene: TRBV9
D gene: TRBD2
clone size: -
J gene: TRBJ2-1
CDR3 DNA: TGTGCCAGCAGCGTAGTGGGGCCGGGACTAGCGGGGGGGAGGTCCAATGAGCAGTTCTTC
CDR3 protein: CASSVVGPGLAGGRSNEQFF

V gene: TRBV28
D gene: TRBD1
clone size: once
J gene: TRBJ1-1
CDR3 DNA: TGTGCCAGCAGTGCGGACAGGGCGGACACTGAAGCTTTCTTT
CDR3 protein: CASSADRADTEAFF

V gene: TRBV6-5
D gene: TRBD2
clone size: -
J gene: TRBJ2-3
CDR3 DNA: TGTGCCAGCAGTTACTCCCCTAGCGGGGTAGCAGATACGCAGTATTTT
CDR3 protein: CASSYSPSGVADTQYF

V gene: TRBV9
D gene: -
clone size: -
J gene: TRBJ1-3
CDR3 DNA: TGTGCCAGCAGCCCCACAGACTCTGGAAACACCATATATTTT
CDR3 protein: CASSPTDSGNTIYF

V gene: TRBV6-4
D gene: -
clone size: few
J gene: TRBJ2-2
CDR3 DNA: TGTGCCAGCAGTGAATGGGCCGGCGGGGAGCTGTTTTTT
CDR3 protein: CASSEWAGGELFF

V gene: TRBV4-1
D gene: -
clone size: many
J gene: TRBJ2-5
CDR3 DNA: TGCGCCAGCAGCCAAGTTGAGAGAACCCAGTACTTC
CDR3 protein: CASSQVERTQYF

V gene: TRBV20-1
D gene: -
clone size: -
J gene: TRBJ1-4
CDR3 DNA: TGCAGTGCTAGACTTAATGAAAAACTGTTTTTT
CDR3 protein: CSARLNEKLFF

V gene: TRBV7-6
D gene: TRBD2
clone size: few
J gene: TRBJ2-7
CDR3 DNA: TGTGCCAGCAGCCCGGTTGTGGGGGAGGGAATAGGCGAGCAGTACTTC
CDR3 protein: CASSPVVGEGIGEQYF

V gene: TRBV7-2
D gene: -
clone size: few
J gene: TRBJ1-1
CDR3 DNA: TGTGCCAGCAGCCCCCACCTCCAGGGGATGAACACTGAAGCTTTCTTT
CDR3 protein: CASSPHLQGMNTEAFF

V gene: TRBV21-1
D gene: -
clone size: -
J gene: TRBJ1-2
CDR3 DNA: TGTGCCAGCAGTCCTTTGAGGTGGAACTATGGCTACACCTTC
CDR3 protein: CASSPLRWNYGYTF

V gene: TRBV5-4
D gene: -
clone size: -
J gene: TRBJ1-1
CDR3 DNA: TGTGCCAGCAGCCAGAGGGCGGGGAACACTGAAGCTTTCTTT
CDR3 protein: CASSQRAGNTEAFF

V gene: TRBV29-1
D gene: -
clone size: -
J gene: TRBJ1-1
CDR3 DNA: TGCAGCGTTGAGGGGGCGTGGACTGAAGCTTTCTTT
CDR3 protein: CSVEGAWTEAFF

V gene: TRBV7-9
D gene: TRBD1
clone size: -
J gene: TRBJ1-1
CDR3 DNA: TGTGCCAGCAGCCGAGGCGGGACAGCGAACACTGAAGCTTTCTTT
CDR3 protein: CASSRGGTANTEAFF

V gene: TRBV9
D gene: -
clone size: once
J gene: TRBJ2-7
CDR3 DNA: TGTGCCAGCAGCGTAGCTGGGGGGTTTTACGAGCAGTACTTC
CDR3 protein: CASSVAGGFYEQYF

V gene: TRBV7-9
D gene: -
clone size: -
J gene: TRBJ1-4
CDR3 DNA: TGTGCCAGCAGCCGACAGAGAACTAATGAAAAACTGTTTTTT
CDR3 protein: CASSRQRTNEKLFF

V gene: TRBV6-4
D gene: TRBD2
clone size: -
J gene: TRBJ2-1
CDR3 DNA: TGTGCCAGCAGTGTCGGGGGAGGGGATGAGCAGTTCTTC
CDR3 protein: CASSVGGGDEQFF

V gene: TRBV9
D gene: TRBD2
clone size: few
J gene: TRBJ2-7
CDR3 DNA: TGTGCCAGCAGCGTAGGGCCGGGACTAGCCCCATCCGAGCAGTACTTC
CDR3 protein: CASSVGPGLAPSEQYF

V gene: TRBV5-4
D gene: -
clone size: -
J gene: TRBJ1-6
CDR3 DNA: TGTGCCAGCAGCAGCAGGGGATCCGAGAATTCACCCCTCCACTTT
CDR3 protein: CASSSRGSENSPLHF

V gene: TRBV14
D gene: -
clone size: -
J gene: TRBJ2-3
CDR3 DNA: TGTGCCAGCAGCCTACAGACCGATGGTACGCAGTATTTT
CDR3 protein: CASSLQTDGTQYF

V gene: TRBV5-4
D gene: -
clone size: -
J gene: TRBJ1-2
CDR3 DNA: TGTGCCAGCAGCTTGGGGGGGGGCCTCTACACCTTC
CDR3 protein: CASSLGGGLYTF

V gene: TRBV28
D gene: TRBD1
clone size: -
J gene: TRBJ2-7
CDR3 DNA: TGTGCCAGCAGTTTCTCCAGGGGGCACTACGAGCAGTACTTC
CDR3 protein: CASSFSRGHYEQYF

V gene: TRBV9
D gene: TRBD2
clone size: -
J gene: TRBJ2-3
CDR3 DNA: TGTGCCAGCAGCGGGCTAGCGGTGGGGGATACGCAGTATTTT
CDR3 protein: CASSGLAVGDTQYF

V gene: TRBV7-3
D gene: TRBD2
clone size: -
J gene: TRBJ2-2
CDR3 DNA: TGTGCCAGCAGCTTAGGCCAGGGACTAGCGGGAAACACCGGGGAGCTGTTTTTT
CDR3 protein: CASSLGQGLAGNTGELFF

V gene: TRBV19
D gene: TRBD1
clone size: few
J gene: TRBJ1-1
CDR3 DNA: TGTGCCAGTAGTACAGGGGGGCAAGACACTGAAGCTTTCTTT
CDR3 protein: CASSTGGQDTEAFF

V gene: TRBV5-1
D gene: TRBD2
clone size: -
J gene: TRBJ2-2
CDR3 DNA: TGCGCCAGCAGCCCGGGACTAGCGGGGTTGAACACCGGGGAGCTGTTTTTT
CDR3 protein: CASSPGLAGLNTGELFF

V gene: TRBV10-2
D gene: -
clone size: -
J gene: TRBJ2-2
CDR3 DNA: TGCGCCAGCAGAACGGGGGAGGCCACCGGGGAGCTGTTTTTT
CDR3 protein: CASRTGEATGELFF